This is a list of T cell receptor beta chains from one sample in a study of CD4+ T cells in melanoma. Data came from immunoSEQ multiplex PCR; TCRdb stores just in-frame clones and leaves some out. Altogether over 100,000 clones are present, around 92% being singletons, with the ten largest covering roughly 3.1%. Sequencing input: peripheral blood. These receptors all come from a human donor with melanoma. Each CDR3 is given with its conserved first and last residue. D genes are given only for firm matches. Size values are once, few and many counts, or a class for expanded clones, and some rows have none.

J gene: TRBJ2-7; clone size: .; V gene: TRBV19; D gene: TRBD1; CDR3 protein: CASSNRDRVYEQYF; CDR3 DNA: TGTGCCAGTAGTAACCGGGACAGAGTCTACGAGCAGTACTTC
J gene: TRBJ1-3; clone size: .; V gene: TRBV4-2; D gene: .; CDR3 protein: CASSQGGDRGRGNTIYF; CDR3 DNA: TGTGCCAGCAGCCAAGGGGGTGACCGTGGGCGTGGAAACACCATATATTTT
J gene: TRBJ1-5; clone size: once; V gene: TRBV4-2; D gene: TRBD1; CDR3 protein: CASSQNRGFRDQPQHF; CDR3 DNA: TGTGCCAGCAGCCAAAACAGGGGTTTTAGGGATCAGCCCCAGCATTTT
J gene: TRBJ2-7; clone size: .; V gene: TRBV27; D gene: .; CDR3 protein: CASSLGVPEAYEQYF; CDR3 DNA: TGTGCCAGCAGTTTAGGGGTCCCAGAGGCCTACGAGCAGTACTTC
J gene: TRBJ2-7; clone size: .; V gene: TRBV14; D gene: TRBD1; CDR3 protein: CASSQDIGPGQVYYEQYF; CDR3 DNA: TGTGCCAGCAGCCAAGATATTGGGCCGGGACAGGTTTACTACGAGCAGTACTTC
J gene: TRBJ2-5; clone size: .; V gene: TRBV29-1; D gene: .; CDR3 protein: CSVRRGSEETQYF; CDR3 DNA: TGCAGCGTTCGGCGGGGTTCGGAAGAGACCCAGTACTTC
J gene: TRBJ2-7; clone size: .; V gene: TRBV5-4; D gene: .; CDR3 protein: CASSHERGYEQYF; CDR3 DNA: TGTGCCAGCAGCCATGAGCGAGGGTACGAGCAGTACTTC
J gene: TRBJ1-1; clone size: .; V gene: TRBV30; D gene: .; CDR3 protein: CAWSARENTEAFF; CDR3 DNA: TGTGCCTGGAGTGCGAGGGAGAACACTGAAGCTTTCTTT
J gene: TRBJ2-1; clone size: .; V gene: TRBV27; D gene: TRBD2; CDR3 protein: CAIKKGTSPNNEQFF; CDR3 DNA: TGTGCCATCAAGAAAGGGACTAGCCCTAACAATGAGCAGTTCTTC
J gene: TRBJ2-3; clone size: .; V gene: TRBV10-3; D gene: .; CDR3 protein: CAITRAATDTQYF; CDR3 DNA: TGTGCCATCACCAGAGCGGCCACAGATACGCAGTATTTT
J gene: TRBJ2-3; clone size: .; V gene: TRBV5-4; D gene: TRBD2; CDR3 protein: CASSLSGGGADTQYF; CDR3 DNA: TGTGCCAGCAGCTTATCTGGGGGAGGGGCAGATACGCAGTATTTT
J gene: TRBJ2-7; clone size: once; V gene: TRBV28; D gene: TRBD2; CDR3 protein: CASSSAAASGGSYEQYF; CDR3 DNA: TGTGCCAGCAGTTCCGCGGCGGCTAGCGGGGGTAGCTACGAGCAGTACTTC
J gene: TRBJ2-7; clone size: .; V gene: TRBV7-9; D gene: .; CDR3 protein: CASSKPKGGDEDEQYF; CDR3 DNA: TGTGCCAGCAGCAAACCAAAGGGGGGGGATGAGGACGAGCAGTACTTC
J gene: TRBJ2-7; clone size: .; V gene: TRBV15; D gene: .; CDR3 protein: CATSRDPGQSYEQYF; CDR3 DNA: TGTGCCACCAGCAGAGATCCGGGACAATCCTACGAGCAGTACTTC
J gene: TRBJ2-3; clone size: .; V gene: TRBV11-2; D gene: .; CDR3 protein: CASSTTGRDTQYF; CDR3 DNA: TGTGCCAGCAGCACAACAGGGAGAGATACGCAGTATTTT
J gene: TRBJ2-2; clone size: .; V gene: TRBV28; D gene: .; CDR3 protein: CASIPDRGAETGELFF; CDR3 DNA: TGTGCCAGCATCCCGGACCGGGGGGCTGAGACCGGGGAGCTGTTTTTT
J gene: TRBJ2-1; clone size: .; V gene: TRBV4-3; D gene: TRBD2; CDR3 protein: CASSPGSGRVYEQFF; CDR3 DNA: TGCGCCAGCAGCCCAGGAAGCGGGAGGGTCTATGAGCAGTTCTTC
J gene: TRBJ2-3; clone size: .; V gene: TRBV5-5; D gene: .; CDR3 protein: CASSRGHGLTDTQYF; CDR3 DNA: TGTGCCAGCAGCCGGGGACATGGGCTTACAGATACGCAGTATTTT
J gene: TRBJ2-7; clone size: .; V gene: TRBV4-3; D gene: .; CDR3 protein: CASSPADRGSYEQYF; CDR3 DNA: TGCGCCAGCAGCCCCGCCGATCGGGGATCCTACGAGCAGTACTTC
J gene: TRBJ1-1; clone size: .; V gene: TRBV14; D gene: TRBD1; CDR3 protein: CASSQDLGQVDTEAFF; CDR3 DNA: TGTGCCAGCAGCCAAGATCTCGGACAGGTTGATACTGAAGCTTTCTTT
J gene: TRBJ1-4; clone size: .; V gene: TRBV4-2; D gene: .; CDR3 protein: CASSQEGNEKLFF; CDR3 DNA: TGTGCCAGCAGCCAAGAGGGTAATGAAAAACTGTTTTTT
J gene: TRBJ2-7; clone size: .; V gene: TRBV27; D gene: TRBD1; CDR3 protein: CASSTRTGEKSYEQYF; CDR3 DNA: TGTGCCAGCAGTACCCGGACAGGGGAAAAATCCTACGAGCAGTACTTC
J gene: TRBJ2-7; clone size: once; V gene: TRBV6-1; D gene: .; CDR3 protein: CASSEVSPVGEQYF; CDR3 DNA: TGTGCCAGCAGTGAAGTCAGCCCCGTAGGGGAGCAGTACTTC
J gene: TRBJ2-1; clone size: .; V gene: TRBV6-5; D gene: .; CDR3 protein: CASGPGAYNEQFF; CDR3 DNA: TGTGCCAGCGGTCCAGGGGCCTACAATGAGCAGTTCTTC